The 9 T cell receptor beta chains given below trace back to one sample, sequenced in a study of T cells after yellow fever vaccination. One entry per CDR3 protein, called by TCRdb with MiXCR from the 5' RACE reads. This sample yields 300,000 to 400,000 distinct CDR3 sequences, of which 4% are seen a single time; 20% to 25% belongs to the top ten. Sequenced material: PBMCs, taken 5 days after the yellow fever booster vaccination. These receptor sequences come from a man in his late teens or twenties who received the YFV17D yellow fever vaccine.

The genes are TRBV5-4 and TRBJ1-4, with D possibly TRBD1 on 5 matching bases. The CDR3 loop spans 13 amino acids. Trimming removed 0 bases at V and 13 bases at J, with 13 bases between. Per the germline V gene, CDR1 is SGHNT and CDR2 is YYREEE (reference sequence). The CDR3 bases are TGTGCCAGCAGCTTGGATAGGGCAGGGCCACTGTTTTTT. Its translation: CASSLDRAGPLFF.

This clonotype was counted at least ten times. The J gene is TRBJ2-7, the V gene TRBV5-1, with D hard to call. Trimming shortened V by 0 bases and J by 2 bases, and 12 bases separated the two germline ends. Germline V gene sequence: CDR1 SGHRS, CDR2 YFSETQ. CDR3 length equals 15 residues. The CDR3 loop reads CASSLGPITTYEQYV. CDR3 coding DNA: TGCGCCAGCAGCTTGGGGCCCATAACCACCTACGAGCAGTACGTC.

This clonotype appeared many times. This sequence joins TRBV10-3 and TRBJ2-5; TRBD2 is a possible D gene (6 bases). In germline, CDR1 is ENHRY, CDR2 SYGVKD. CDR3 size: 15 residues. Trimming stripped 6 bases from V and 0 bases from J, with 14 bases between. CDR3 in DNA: TGTGCCATCAGCCCGACTAGTGGCTACCAAGAGACCCAGTACTTC. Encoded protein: CAISPTSGYQETQYF.

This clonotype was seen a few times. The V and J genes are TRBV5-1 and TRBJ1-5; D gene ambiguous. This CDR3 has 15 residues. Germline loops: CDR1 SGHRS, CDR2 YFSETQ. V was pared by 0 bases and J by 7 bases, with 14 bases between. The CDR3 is CASSLDRLPGQPQHF. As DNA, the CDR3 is TGCGCCAGCAGCTTGGACCGATTACCGGGACAGCCCCAGCATTTT. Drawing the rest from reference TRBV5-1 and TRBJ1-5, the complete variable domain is KAGVTQTPRYLIKTRGQQVTLSCSPISGHRSVSWYQQTPGQGLQFLFEYFSETQRNKGNFPGRFSGRQFSNSRSEMNVSTLELGDSALYLCASSLDRLPGQPQHFGDGTRLSIL.

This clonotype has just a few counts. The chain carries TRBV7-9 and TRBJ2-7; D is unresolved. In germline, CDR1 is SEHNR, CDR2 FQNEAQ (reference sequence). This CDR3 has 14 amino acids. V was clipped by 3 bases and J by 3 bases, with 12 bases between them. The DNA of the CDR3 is TGTGCCAGCAGCTTCTTTGACTCGAGCTACGAGCAGTACGTC. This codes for CASSFFDSSYEQYV.

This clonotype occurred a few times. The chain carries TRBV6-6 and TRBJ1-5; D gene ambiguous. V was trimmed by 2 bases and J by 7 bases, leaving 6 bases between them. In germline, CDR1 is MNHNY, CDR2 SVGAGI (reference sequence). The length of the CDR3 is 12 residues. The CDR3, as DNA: TGTGCCAGCAGTTACGAAGGGCAGCCCCAGCATTTT. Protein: CASSYEGQPQHF.

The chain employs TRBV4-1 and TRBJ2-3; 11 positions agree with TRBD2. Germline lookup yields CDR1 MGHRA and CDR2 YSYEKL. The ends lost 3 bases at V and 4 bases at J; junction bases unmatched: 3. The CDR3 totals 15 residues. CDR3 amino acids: CASSHSGGGPDTQYF. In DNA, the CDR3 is TGCGCCAGCAGCCATAGCGGGGGGGGCCCAGATACGCAGTATTTT.

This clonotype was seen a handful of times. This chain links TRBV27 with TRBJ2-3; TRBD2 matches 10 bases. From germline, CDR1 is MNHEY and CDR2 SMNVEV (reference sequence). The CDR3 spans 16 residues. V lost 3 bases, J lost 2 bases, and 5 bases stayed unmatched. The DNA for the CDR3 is TGTGCCAGCAGTTTGTTAGCGGGGGGTTTCACAGATACGCAGTATTTT. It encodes CASSLLAGGFTDTQYF.

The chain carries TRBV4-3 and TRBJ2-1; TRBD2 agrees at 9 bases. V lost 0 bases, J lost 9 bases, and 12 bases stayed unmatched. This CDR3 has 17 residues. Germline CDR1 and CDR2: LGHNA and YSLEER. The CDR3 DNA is TGCGCCAGCAGCCAAGATCGGGAGACTAGCGGAAGGCTTGAGCAGTTCTTC. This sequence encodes CASSQDRETSGRLEQFF.